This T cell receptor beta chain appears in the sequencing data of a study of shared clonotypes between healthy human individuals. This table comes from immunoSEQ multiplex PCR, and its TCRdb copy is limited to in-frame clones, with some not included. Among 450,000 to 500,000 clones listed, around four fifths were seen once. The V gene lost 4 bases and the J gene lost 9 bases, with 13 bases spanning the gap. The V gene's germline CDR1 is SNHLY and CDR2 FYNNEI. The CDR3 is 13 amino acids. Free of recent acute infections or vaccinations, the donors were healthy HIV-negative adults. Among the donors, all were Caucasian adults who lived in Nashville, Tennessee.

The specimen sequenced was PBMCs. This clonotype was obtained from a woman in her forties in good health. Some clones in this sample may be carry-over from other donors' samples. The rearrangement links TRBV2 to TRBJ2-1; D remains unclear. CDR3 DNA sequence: TGTGCCAGCAGTGCCATGAGTGGTGGTGAGCAGTTCTTC. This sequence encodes CASSAMSGGEQFF.